One sample yielded the 6 T cell receptor beta chains listed below, sequenced in a study of blood T cells in healthy people across ages. A sample-barcoded 5' primer and a J-beta primer mix were used in a second PCR of about 7 to 12 cycles. TCRdb independently ran MiXCR on the 5' RACE reads; one entry per CDR3 protein. The repertoire holds about 900,000 distinct CDR3 sequences, roughly 43% seen once, with 13% in the top ten. Sequencing input: blood. Receptors were obtained from a man aged 25 to 40 in good health.

In its sample, this clonotype was seen many times. This chain joins TRBV10-3 and TRBJ2-7; 12 bases fit TRBD2. The CDR3 runs to 16 residues. After removal of 3 bases from V and 3 bases from J, the junction contained 6 bases not matched to a gene. The V gene's germline CDR1 is ENHRY and CDR2 SYGVKD. In DNA form, the CDR3 reads TGTGCCATCAGTGACCGGACTAGCGGGGCCCACTACGAGCAGTACTTC. Translating it yields CAISDRTSGAHYEQYF.

This clonotype was observed a few times. The J gene is TRBJ2-1, the V gene TRBV7-2; D unclear. CDR1 SGHTA and CDR2 FQGNSA come from the germline V gene. V lost 1 base to trimming and J lost 5 bases, with 9 bases between them. The CDR3 runs to 14 residues. CDR3: CASSLGEDDNEQFF. CDR3 bases: TGTGCCAGCAGCTTAGGAGAGGACGACAATGAGCAGTTCTTC.

This clonotype came up a few times. The CDR3: CASSLHGGQANFGQYF. The CDR3 bases are TGTGCCAGCAGTCTCCACGGGGGACAGGCTAACTTTGGCCAGTACTTC. The chain links TRBV27 to TRBJ2-5; 8 bases are a match to TRBD1. Germline CDR1 is MNHEY and CDR2 is SMNVEV (reference sequence). This CDR3 spans 16 amino acids. After removal of 5 bases from V and 10 bases from J, the junction contained 18 bases not matched to a gene.

The CDR3 sequence is CAIKDSNNEQFF. CDR3 nucleotides: TGTGCCATCAAGGACAGCAACAATGAGCAGTTCTTC. The chain carries TRBV10-3 and TRBJ2-1; TRBD1 is a possible D gene (6 bases). Deletions cut 7 bases from V and 5 bases from J, with 9 bases between. This CDR3 is 12 amino acids long. Germline V gene sequence: CDR1 ENHRY, CDR2 SYGVKD.

The chain carries TRBV27 and TRBJ2-1; 8 nucleotides line up with TRBD2. J was trimmed by 0 bases and V by 5 bases; bases with no gene match: 9. Germline CDR1 reads MNHEY; CDR2 reads SMNVEV (reference sequence). This CDR3 contains 17 residues. CDR3 DNA sequence: TGTGCCAGCAGTCTTAACGGGGGGGATCCCTCCTACAATGAGCAGTTCTTC. Translating gives CASSLNGGDPSYNEQFF.

This clonotype has a handful of counts. The genes are TRBV4-1 and TRBJ2-1, with D tentatively TRBD2 (5 bases). Trimming took 3 bases from V and 6 from J, leaving 9 bases between them. This CDR3 is 13 amino acids long. The V gene's germline CDR1 is MGHRA and CDR2 YSYEKL. CDR3 nucleotide sequence: TGCGCCAGCAGCCAGAGGGTGGGCAATGAGCAGTTCTTC. Translation: CASSQRVGNEQFF.